This paragraph reports one T cell receptor beta chain. These data come from a study of blood T cell repertoires in COVID-19. Method: immunoSEQ multiplex PCR; TCRdb's copy keeps in-frame clones and lacks some. Of just over 650,000 clones in the sample, more than 80% were seen once. J lost 3 bases, V lost 7 bases, and 9 bases had no gene match. The length of the CDR3 is 15 residues. Germline V lookup: CDR1 ENHRY, CDR2 SYGVKD. This sequence joins TRBV10-3 and TRBJ2-1; the match to TRBD1 covers 7 bases. The sequenced material came from peripheral blood. The origin of this receptor is a woman between 18 and 30 years old with acute or convalescent COVID-19. CDR3 DNA: TGTGCCATCACCCCAGGGGGTCCCCTCTACAATGAGCAGTTCTTC. Protein: CAITPGGPLYNEQFF.